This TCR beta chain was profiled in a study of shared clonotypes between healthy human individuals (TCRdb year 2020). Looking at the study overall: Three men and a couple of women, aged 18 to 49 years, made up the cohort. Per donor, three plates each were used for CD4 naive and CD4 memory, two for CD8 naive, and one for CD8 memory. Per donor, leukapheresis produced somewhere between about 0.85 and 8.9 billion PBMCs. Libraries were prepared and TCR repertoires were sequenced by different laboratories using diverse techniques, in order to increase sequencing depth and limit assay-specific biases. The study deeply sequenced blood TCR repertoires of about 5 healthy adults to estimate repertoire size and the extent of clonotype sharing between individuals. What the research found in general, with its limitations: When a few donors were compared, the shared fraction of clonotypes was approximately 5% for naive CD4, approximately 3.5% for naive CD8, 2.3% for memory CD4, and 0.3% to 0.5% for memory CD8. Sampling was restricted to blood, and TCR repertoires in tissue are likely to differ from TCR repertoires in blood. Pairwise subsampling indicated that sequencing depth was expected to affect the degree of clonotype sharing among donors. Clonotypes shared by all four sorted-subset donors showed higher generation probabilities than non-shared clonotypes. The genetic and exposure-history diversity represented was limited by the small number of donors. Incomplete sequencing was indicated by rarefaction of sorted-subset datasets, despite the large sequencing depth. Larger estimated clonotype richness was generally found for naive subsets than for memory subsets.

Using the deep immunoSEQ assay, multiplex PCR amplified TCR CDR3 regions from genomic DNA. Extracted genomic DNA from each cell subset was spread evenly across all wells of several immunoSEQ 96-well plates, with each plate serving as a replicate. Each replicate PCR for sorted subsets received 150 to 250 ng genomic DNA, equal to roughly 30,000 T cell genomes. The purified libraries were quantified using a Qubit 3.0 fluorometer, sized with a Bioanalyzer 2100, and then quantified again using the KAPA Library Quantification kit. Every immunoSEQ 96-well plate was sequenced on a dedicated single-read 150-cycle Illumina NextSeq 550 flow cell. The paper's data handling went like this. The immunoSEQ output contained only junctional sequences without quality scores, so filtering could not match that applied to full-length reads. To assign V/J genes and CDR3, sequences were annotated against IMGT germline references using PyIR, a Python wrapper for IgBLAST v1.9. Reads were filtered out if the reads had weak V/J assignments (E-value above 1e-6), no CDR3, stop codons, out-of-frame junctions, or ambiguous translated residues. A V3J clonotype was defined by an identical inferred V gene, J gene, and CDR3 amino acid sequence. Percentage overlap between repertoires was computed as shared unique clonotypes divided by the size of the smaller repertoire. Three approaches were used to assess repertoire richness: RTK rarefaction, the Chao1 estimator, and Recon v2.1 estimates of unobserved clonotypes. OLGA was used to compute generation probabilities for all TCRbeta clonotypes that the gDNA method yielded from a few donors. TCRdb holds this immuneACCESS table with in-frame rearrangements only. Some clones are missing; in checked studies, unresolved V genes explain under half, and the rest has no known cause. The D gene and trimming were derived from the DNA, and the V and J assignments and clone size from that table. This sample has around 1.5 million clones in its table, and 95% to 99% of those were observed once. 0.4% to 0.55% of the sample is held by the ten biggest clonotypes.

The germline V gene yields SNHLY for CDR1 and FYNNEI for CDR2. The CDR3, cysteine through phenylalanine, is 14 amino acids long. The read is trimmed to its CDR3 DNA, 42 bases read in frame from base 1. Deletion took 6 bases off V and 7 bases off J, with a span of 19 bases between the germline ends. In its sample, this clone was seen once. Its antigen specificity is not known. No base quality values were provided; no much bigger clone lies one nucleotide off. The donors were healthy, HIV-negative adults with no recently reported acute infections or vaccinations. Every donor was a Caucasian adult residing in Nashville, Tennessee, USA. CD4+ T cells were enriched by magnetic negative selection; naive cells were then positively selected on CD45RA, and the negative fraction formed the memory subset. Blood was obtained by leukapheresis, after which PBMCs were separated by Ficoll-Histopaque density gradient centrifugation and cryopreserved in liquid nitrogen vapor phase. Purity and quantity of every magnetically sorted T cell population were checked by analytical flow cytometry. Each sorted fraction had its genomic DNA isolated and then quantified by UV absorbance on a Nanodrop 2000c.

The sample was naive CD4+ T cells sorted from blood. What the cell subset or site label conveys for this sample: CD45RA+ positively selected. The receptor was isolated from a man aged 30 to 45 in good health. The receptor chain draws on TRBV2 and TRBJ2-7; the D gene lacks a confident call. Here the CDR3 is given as CASSEQGPVPEQYF. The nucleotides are TGTGCCAGCAGCGAACAAGGGCCGGTCCCGGAGCAGTACTTC.